This TCR beta chain was sequenced for a study of shared clonotypes between healthy human individuals. The table came from immunoSEQ multiplex PCR; TCRdb's copy has only in-frame clones and leaves some out. This repertoire shows under 2,500,000 clones, almost 96% found once; its top ten account for around 0.13%. This CDR3 contains 13 residues. The V gene lost 2 bases and the J gene lost 8 bases, with 13 bases spanning the gap. The V gene's germline CDR1 is GTSNPN and CDR2 SVGIG (reference sequence). The V call is TRBV30, the J call TRBJ2-1, with D maybe TRBD1 (6 bases). The TCR originated in a young man in good health. Sequencing input: naive CD4+ T cells sorted from blood. Subset described: CD45RA+ positively selected. The CDR3 DNA reads as TGTGCCTGGAGTCGACAGGCCGGCGATGAGCAGTTCTTC. As protein: CAWSRQAGDEQFF. Supplemented by reference TRBV30 and TRBJ2-1, the full variable domain reads SQTIHQWPATLVQPVGSPLSLECTVEGTSNPNLYWYRQAAGRGLQLLFYSVGIGQISSEVPQNLSASRPQDRQFILSSKKLLLSDSGFYLCAWSRQAGDEQFFGPGTRLTVL.